The source of this TCR beta chain is a study of cytomegalovirus exposure and HLA in healthy donors. PCR involved 60 Vbeta and 13 Jbeta primers. TCRdb keeps only in-frame clones here, not all; method: immunoSEQ multiplex PCR. Seen here are tens of thousands of clones, roughly 85% observed once, and the top ten hold roughly 10%. CDR3 length equals 19 residues. CDR1 and CDR2 from the germline V gene are SGHDT and YYEEEE. Trimming cost V 3 bases and J 5 bases, with 29 bases left between them. What was sequenced was PBMCs. This chain uses TRBV5-6 with TRBJ2-5; D is unresolved. The receptor comes from a woman between 40 and 55 years old in good health and CMV-seropositive. In nucleotides, the CDR3 is TGTGCCAGCAGCTACCCCGTAGTCCCGGTGGTCCCTTCCAAGGAGACCCAGTACTTC. Amino acids: CASSYPVVPVVPSKETQYF.